This T cell receptor beta chain was observed in a study of shared clonotypes between healthy human individuals (dated by TCRdb to the early 2020s). Turning to the overall study: The cohort comprised a couple of women and three men aged 18 to 49 years. Per donor, three plates each were used for CD4 naive and CD4 memory, two for CD8 naive, and one for CD8 memory. The study deeply sequenced blood TCR repertoires of about 5 healthy adults to estimate repertoire size and the extent of clonotype sharing between individuals. To increase sequencing depth and limit assay-specific biases, different laboratories used diverse techniques to prepare libraries and sequence TCR repertoires. Leukapheresis yielded between about 0.85 and 10 billion PBMCs per donor. General study outcomes and caveats: Rarefaction of sorted-subset datasets indicated incomplete sequencing despite the large sequencing depth. Pairwise subsampling led to the expectation that sequencing depth would affect the degree of clonotype sharing among donors. Clonotypes shared by all four sorted-subset donors showed higher generation probabilities than non-shared clonotypes. Estimated clonotype richness was generally larger for naive than for memory subsets. Sampling was restricted to blood, and TCR repertoires in tissues likely differ from the TCR repertoires found in blood. Sharing across a handful of donors was observed for approximately 5% of naive CD4, around 3.5% of naive CD8, 2.3% of memory CD4, and about 0.38% of memory CD8 clonotypes. The small number of donors limited the genetic and exposure-history diversity represented.

CD8 naive samples consisted of CD45RO-negative cells that were positively selected for CCR7, yielding a CD45RA+CCR7+ population without TemRA cells. The donors were healthy, HIV-negative adults with no recently reported acute infections or vaccinations. Every donor was a Caucasian adult residing in Nashville, Tennessee, USA. Blood was collected by leukapheresis, and PBMCs were isolated by Ficoll-Histopaque density gradient centrifugation and then cryopreserved in liquid nitrogen vapor phase. Purity and quantity of every magnetically sorted T cell population were checked by analytical flow cytometry. Genomic DNA was isolated from every sorted fraction and measured by UV absorbance on a Nanodrop 2000c. CDR3 length: 14 amino acids, cysteine to phenylalanine. Of all the DNA, just the CDR3 is kept, 42 bases in frame from base 1. Via the germline V gene, CDR1 is MGHRA and CDR2 YSYEKL. Between the V and J ends, shortened by 0 bases and 2 bases respectively, the junction contains 8 bases.

TCR CDR3 regions were amplified from genomic DNA by multiplex PCR using the deep immunoSEQ assay. Extracted genomic DNA from each cell subset was distributed evenly across all wells of several immunoSEQ 96-well plates, and each plate was treated as a replicate. For sorted subsets, each replicate PCR was loaded with roughly 200 ng genomic DNA, equivalent to about 30,000 T cell genomes. The purified libraries were quantified using a Qubit 3.0 fluorometer, sized with a Bioanalyzer 2100, and then quantified again using the KAPA Library Quantification kit. Each immunoSEQ 96-well plate was sequenced on its own single-read 150-cycle Illumina NextSeq 550 flow cell. As for the original processing: Because the immunoSEQ output included only junctional sequences and no quality scores, the filtering could not be the same as the filtering used for full-length reads. Sequences were annotated with PyIR, a Python wrapper for IgBLAST v1.9, using IMGT germline references to assign V/J genes and CDR3. Reads were filtered out if the reads had weak V/J assignments (E-value above 1e-6), no CDR3, stop codons, out-of-frame junctions, or ambiguous translated residues. V3J clonotypes were defined as sequences sharing an identical inferred V gene, J gene, and CDR3 amino acid sequence. To compute the percentage overlap between repertoires, the number of shared unique clonotypes was divided by the size of the smaller repertoire. Three approaches were used to assess repertoire richness: RTK rarefaction, the Chao1 estimator, and Recon v2.1 estimates of unobserved clonotypes. OLGA was used to compute generation probabilities for all TCRbeta clonotypes that the gDNA method yielded from a few donors. TCRdb took this table from immuneACCESS and kept in-frame rearrangements with V and J called. Such tables lack part of the clones; where checked against another copy, unresolved V genes explain under half of the gap, and the rest is unexplained. The D gene and trimming were derived from the DNA, and the V and J assignments and clone size from that table. Within this sample are 800,000 to 950,000 clones, with roughly 96% of them counted one time only. About 0.25% of the sample rests with the top ten.

In regard to this clone: The specificity of this receptor is unknown. No quality values exist for individual bases; no much larger clone is one base distant. Other nucleotide sequences in the sample specify the same CDR3.

This receptor was taken from a man aged 30-40 years in good health. The chain employs TRBV4-1 and TRBJ2-7; no confident D gene assignment can be made. The sequencing input was naive CD8+ T cells sorted from blood. This specimen's cell subset or site label, per the study, means: CD45RA+CCR7+. CDR3 reads: CASSQEGRAYEQYF. The DNA sequence is as follows: TGCGCCAGCAGCCAAGAAGGACGCGCCTACGAGCAGTACTTC.